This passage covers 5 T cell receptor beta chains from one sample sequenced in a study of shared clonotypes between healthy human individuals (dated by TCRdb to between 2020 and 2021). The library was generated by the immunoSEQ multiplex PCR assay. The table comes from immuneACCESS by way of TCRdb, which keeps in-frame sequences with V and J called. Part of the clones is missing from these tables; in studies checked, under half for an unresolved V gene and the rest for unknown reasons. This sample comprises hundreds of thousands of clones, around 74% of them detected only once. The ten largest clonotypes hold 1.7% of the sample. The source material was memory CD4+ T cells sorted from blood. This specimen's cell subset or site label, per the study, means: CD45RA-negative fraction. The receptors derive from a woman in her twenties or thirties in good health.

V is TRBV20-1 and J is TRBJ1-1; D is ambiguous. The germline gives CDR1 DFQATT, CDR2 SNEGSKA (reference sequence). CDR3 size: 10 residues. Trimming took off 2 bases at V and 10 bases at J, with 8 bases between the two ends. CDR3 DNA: TGCAGTGCTAGAACCCGGACAGCTTTCTTT. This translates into CSARTRTAFF.

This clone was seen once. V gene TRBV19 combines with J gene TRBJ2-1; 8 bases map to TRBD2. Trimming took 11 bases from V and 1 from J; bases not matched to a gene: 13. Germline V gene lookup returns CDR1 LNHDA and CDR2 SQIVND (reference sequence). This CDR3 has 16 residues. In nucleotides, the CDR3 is TGTGCCTCGAAAGAGGTGGGACTAGGTTCCTACAATGAGCAGTTCTTC. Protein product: CASKEVGLGSYNEQFF.

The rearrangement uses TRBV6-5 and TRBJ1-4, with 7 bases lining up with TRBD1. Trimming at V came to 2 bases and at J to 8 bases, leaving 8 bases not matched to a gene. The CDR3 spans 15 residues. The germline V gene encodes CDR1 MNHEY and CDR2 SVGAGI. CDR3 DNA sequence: TGTGCCAGCAGTTACGTCACAGGGGCTTTAGAAAAACTGTTTTTT. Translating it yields CASSYVTGALEKLFF.

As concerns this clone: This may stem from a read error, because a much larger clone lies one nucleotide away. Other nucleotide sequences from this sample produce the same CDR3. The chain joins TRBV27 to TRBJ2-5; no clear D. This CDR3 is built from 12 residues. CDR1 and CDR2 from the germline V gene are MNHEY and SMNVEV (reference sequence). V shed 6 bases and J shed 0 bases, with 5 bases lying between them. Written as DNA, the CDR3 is TGTGCCAGCAGCTTGGACCAAGAGACCCAGTACTTC. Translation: CASSLDQETQYF.

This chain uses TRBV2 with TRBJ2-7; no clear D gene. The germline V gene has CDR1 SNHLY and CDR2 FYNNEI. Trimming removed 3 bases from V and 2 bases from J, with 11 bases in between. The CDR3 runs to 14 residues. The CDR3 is CASSDDMTAYEQYF. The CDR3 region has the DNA TGTGCCAGCAGTGATGACATGACGGCCTACGAGCAGTACTTC.